The clone carrying this T cell receptor (beta chain) has just one count. The assay was immunoSEQ multiplex PCR, and TCRdb's table has in-frame clones only and misses some. The sample holds fewer than 150,000 clones, around 78% seen once. This sample was taken from a study of blood T cell repertoires in COVID-19. Overall study: Acute and convalescent COVID-19 specimens originated in the United States, Italy and Spain.

CDR3 length: 14 amino acids. The trim removed 6 bases at V and 10 bases at J, leaving 12 bases unmatched. The V gene's germline CDR1 is MNHEY and CDR2 SVGAGI. The sample taken for sequencing was peripheral blood. The chain carries TRBV6-5 and TRBJ2-1, with 7 bases aligning to TRBD1. The sequence derives from a man aged 70 or older with acute or convalescent COVID-19. The CDR3 bases are TGTGCCAGCAGAGCTAACAGGGGTATGAAGGAGCAGTTCTTC. Protein: CASRANRGMKEQFF.